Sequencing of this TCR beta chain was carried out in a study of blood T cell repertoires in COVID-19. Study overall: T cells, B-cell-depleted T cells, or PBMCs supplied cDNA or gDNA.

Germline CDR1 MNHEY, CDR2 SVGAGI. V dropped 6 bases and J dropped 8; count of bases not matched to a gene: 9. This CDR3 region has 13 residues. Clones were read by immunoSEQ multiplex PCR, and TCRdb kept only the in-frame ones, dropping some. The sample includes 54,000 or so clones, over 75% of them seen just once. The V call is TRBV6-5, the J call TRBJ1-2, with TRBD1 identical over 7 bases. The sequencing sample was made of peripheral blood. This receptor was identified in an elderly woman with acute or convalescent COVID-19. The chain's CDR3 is CASSHDRAGGYTF. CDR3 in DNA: TGTGCCAGCAGCCATGACAGGGCCGGGGGCTACACCTTC.